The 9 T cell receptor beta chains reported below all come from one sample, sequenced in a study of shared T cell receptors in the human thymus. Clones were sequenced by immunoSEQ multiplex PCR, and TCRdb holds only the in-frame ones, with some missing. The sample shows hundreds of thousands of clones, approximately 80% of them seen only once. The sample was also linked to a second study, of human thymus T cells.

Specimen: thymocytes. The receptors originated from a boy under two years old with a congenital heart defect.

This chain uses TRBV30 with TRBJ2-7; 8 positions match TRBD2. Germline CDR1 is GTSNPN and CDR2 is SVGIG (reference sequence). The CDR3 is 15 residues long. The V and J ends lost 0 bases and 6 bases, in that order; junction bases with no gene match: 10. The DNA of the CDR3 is TGTGCCTGGAGTGTAGCGAGCGGGAGCTTTCTCGAGCAGTACTTC. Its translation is CAWSVASGSFLEQYF. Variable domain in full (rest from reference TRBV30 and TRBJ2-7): SQTIHQWPATLVQPVGSPLSLECTVEGTSNPNLYWYRQAAGRGLQLLFYSVGIGQISSEVPQNLSASRPQDRQFILSSKKLLLSDSGFYLCAWSVASGSFLEQYFGPGTRLTVT.

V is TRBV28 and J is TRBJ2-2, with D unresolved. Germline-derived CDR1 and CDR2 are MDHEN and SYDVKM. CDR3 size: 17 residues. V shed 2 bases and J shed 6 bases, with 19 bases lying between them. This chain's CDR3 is CASSLPHASGSPGELFF. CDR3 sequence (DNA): TGTGCCAGCAGTTTACCCCACGCATCAGGCAGCCCCGGGGAGCTGTTTTTT. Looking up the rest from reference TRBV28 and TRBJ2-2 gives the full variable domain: DVKVTQSSRYLVKRTGEKVFLECVQDMDHENMFWYRQDPGLGLRLIYFSYDVKMKEKGDIPEGYSVSREKKERFSLILESASTNQTSMYLCASSLPHASGSPGELFFGEGSRLTVL.

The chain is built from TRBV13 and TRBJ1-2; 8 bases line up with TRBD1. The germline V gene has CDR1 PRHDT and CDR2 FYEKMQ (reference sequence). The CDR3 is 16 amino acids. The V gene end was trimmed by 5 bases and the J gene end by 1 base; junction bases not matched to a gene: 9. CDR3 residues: CASSTGQGRYNYGYTF. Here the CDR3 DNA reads TGTGCCAGCAGCACCGGACAGGGACGGTATAACTATGGCTACACCTTC.

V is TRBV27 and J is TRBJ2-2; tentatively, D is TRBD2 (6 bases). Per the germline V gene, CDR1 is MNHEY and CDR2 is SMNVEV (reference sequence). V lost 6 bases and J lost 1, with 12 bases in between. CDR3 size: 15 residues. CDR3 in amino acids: CASRGGPLNTGELFF. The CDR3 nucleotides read TGTGCCAGCAGGGGGGGACCTCTGAACACCGGGGAGCTGTTTTTT.

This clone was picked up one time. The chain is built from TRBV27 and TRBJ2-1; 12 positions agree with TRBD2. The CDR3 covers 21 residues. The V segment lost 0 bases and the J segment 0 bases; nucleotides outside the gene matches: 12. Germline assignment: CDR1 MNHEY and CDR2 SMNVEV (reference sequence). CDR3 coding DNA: TGTGCCAGCAGTTTATCGAGGACTAGCGGGACCCGCTGGGGCTCCTACAATGAGCAGTTCTTC. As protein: CASSLSRTSGTRWGSYNEQFF.

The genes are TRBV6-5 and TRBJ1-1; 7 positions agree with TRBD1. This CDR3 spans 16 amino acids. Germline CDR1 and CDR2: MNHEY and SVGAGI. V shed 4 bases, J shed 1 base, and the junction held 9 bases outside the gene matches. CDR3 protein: CASSSDRTGWNTEAFF. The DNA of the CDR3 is TGTGCCAGCAGTTCCGACCGGACAGGCTGGAACACTGAAGCTTTCTTT.

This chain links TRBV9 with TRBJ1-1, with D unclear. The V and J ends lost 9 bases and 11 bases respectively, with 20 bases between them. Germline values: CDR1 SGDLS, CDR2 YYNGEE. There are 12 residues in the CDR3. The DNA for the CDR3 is TGTGCCACGGAAAGCTTCGGGGTGGGCGCTTTCTTT. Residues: CATESFGVGAFF.

The DNA for the CDR3 is TGCAGCGTTCAGGGTACAGGAACCTCCTACGAGCAGTACTTC. The encoded protein is CSVQGTGTSYEQYF. This chain uses TRBV29-1 with TRBJ2-7; possible D gene TRBD1, 5 bases. Per germline, CDR1 SQVTM and CDR2 ANQGSEA. The V and J ends lost 5 bases and 0 bases respectively, with 14 bases between them. The CDR3 has 14 amino acids.

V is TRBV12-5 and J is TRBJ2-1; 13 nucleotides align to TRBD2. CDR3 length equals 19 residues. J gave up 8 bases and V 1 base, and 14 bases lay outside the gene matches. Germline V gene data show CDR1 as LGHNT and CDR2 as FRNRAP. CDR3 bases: TGTGCTAGTGGTTTGGCGACGGGACTAGCGGGACCCCTGATTCATGAGCAGTTCTTC. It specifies CASGLATGLAGPLIHEQFF.